This T cell receptor beta chain was documented in a study of identical twins. This clonotype was detected a few times. Antigen specificity is unknown. Each cDNA held unique molecular identifiers, and template switching gave it a universal primer site. TCRdb fed the 5' RACE reads into MiXCR, producing one record per CDR3 protein. The sample shows 1.5 million to 2 million distinct CDR3 sequences, under 35% of them seen only once. Study results and caveats: Part of the zero-insertion signal could reflect confounding by invariant MAIT and iNKT cells.

The receptor's source is a newborn girl in good health. Sequences were obtained from cord blood.

As DNA, the CDR3 is TGCAGTGCTAGAAGTTCCCTCAGAGATACGCAGTATTTT. It translates to CSARSSLRDTQYF. The chain joins TRBV20-1 to TRBJ2-3; D is undetermined. This CDR3 is 13 amino acids long. V was trimmed by 2 bases and J by 5 bases, leaving 11 bases between them. Germline CDR1 reads DFQATT; CDR2 reads SNEGSKA (reference sequence).